The clone carrying this T cell receptor beta chain was found a few times. Germline assignment: CDR1 DFQATT and CDR2 SNEGSKA (reference sequence). The CDR3 is 15 residues long. The V end was cut by 3 bases, the J end by 1 base, with 15 bases between. This sample was included in a study of spatial heterogeneity in lung cancer. TCRdb reprocessed the 5' RACE reads with MiXCR, giving one entry per CDR3 protein. The sample comprises roughly 60,000 distinct CDR3 sequences, less than 10% of which are singletons, and roughly 15% rests with the top ten. Time point meaning: sample taken at primary tumor resection. From tumor, nontumor lung or frozen PBMC, whole RNA was taken unsorted for sequencing.

The V gene is TRBV20-1, the J gene TRBJ2-5; D perhaps matches TRBD2 (5 bases). The sequencing here drew on PBMCs, taken at surgery. The TCR originated in a female donor with early-stage non-small cell lung cancer. CDR3 residues: CSASSARLPQETQYF. The CDR3 coding sequence is TGCAGTGCTAGTAGCGCGCGACTCCCCCAAGAGACCCAGTACTTC.